This entry is about one T cell receptor beta chain. This specimen belongs to a study of blood T cell repertoires in COVID-19. Study-level information: Specimens from acute and convalescent COVID-19 originated in the United States, Italy and Spain. T cells, B-cell-depleted T cells, or PBMCs supplied cDNA or gDNA.

In the original processing: Scientists estimated how many nucleated cells there were by amplifying reference gene primers. Method: immunoSEQ multiplex PCR; TCRdb's copy keeps in-frame clones and lacks some. V, J and clone size are those of that table, while D and trimming were read from the DNA. The sample shows a few hundred thousand clones, 88% of them seen only once. Germline assignment: CDR1 SGHAT and CDR2 FQNNGV. After removal of 4 bases from V and 8 bases from J, the junction contained 4 bases not matched to a gene. There are 14 residues in the CDR3. This clonotype originated in a woman in her 30s with COVID-19, enrolled during active disease. Material: peripheral blood. The chain combines TRBV11-2 with TRBJ1-4; 10 bases align to TRBD1. For the CDR3, the DNA is TGTGCCAGCAGCTCCGACAGGGGGCGAGAAAAACTGTTTTTT. It specifies CASSSDRGREKLFF.